This record concerns one T cell receptor (beta chain) sequence. Its cognate antigen is unknown. Primers included in the PCR were 60 Vbeta and 13 Jbeta primers. In the original analysis: In a later analysis, the count reached about 75 million unique TCR beta chains, with roughly 9.9 million shared. Here immunoSEQ multiplex PCR was the method, and the copy in TCRdb shows in-frame clones only, minus some. V and J calls and clone size are given by that table; D and trimming were obtained from the DNA. The sample lists over 200,000 clones, just over 75% occurring once. This entry belongs to a study of cytomegalovirus exposure and HLA in healthy donors. Study-level information: Of several hundred genotyped donors, roughly 86% clustered with self-reported Caucasian donors. Study conclusions and caveats: The study put some 150 TCR beta chains on its list as cytomegalovirus-associated.

The length of the CDR3 is 13 residues. Trimming shortened V by 4 bases and J by 5 bases, and 9 bases separated the two germline ends. Germline assignment: CDR1 LGHNA and CDR2 YNFKEQ. The V call is TRBV4-2, the J call TRBJ1-5; weak D call: TRBD1 (6 bases). The material sequenced was PBMCs. The clonotype comes from a woman aged 60-70 years in good health and CMV-seropositive. The chain's CDR3 is CASSRQVDQPQHF. The CDR3 DNA follows: TGTGCCAGCAGCCGACAGGTAGATCAGCCCCAGCATTTT.